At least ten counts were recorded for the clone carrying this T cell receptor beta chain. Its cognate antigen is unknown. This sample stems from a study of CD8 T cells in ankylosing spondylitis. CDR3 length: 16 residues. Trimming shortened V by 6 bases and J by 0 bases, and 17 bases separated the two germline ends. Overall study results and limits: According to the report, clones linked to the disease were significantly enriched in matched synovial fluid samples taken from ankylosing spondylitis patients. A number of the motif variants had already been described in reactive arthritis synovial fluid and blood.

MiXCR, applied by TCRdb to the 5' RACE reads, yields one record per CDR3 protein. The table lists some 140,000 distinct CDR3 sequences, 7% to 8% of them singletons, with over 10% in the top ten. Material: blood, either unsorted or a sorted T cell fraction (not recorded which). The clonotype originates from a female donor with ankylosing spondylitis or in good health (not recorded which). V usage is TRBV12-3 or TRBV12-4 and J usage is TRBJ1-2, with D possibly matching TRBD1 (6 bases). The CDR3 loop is CASSQGGGGPNYGYTF. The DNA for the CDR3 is TGTGCCAGCAGCCAAGGGGGAGGGGGGCCTAACTATGGCTACACCTTC.